Listed below are T cell receptor beta chains from one sample, sequenced in a study of Ad26.COV2.S vaccination and SARS-CoV-2 variants. Generated by immunoSEQ multiplex PCR, the TCRdb table keeps only in-frame clones and is missing some. Of 440,000 or so clones detected, around 89% appear once; the ten largest clones hold approximately 1.7%. The sample here was peripheral blood, taken in a trial of Ad26.COV2.S vaccine versus placebo. The source is a person between 18 and 60 years old who received the Ad26.COV2.S COVID-19 vaccine or a placebo. The CDR3 runs from the conserved cysteine through the conserved F or W. The order of the fields is clone size, J gene, D gene, V gene, CDR3 DNA, CDR3 protein. D genes are given only for firm matches. A row's size may be missing; if present it is once, few, many or a size class.

>-|TRBJ1-4|-|TRBV5-8
TGTGCCAGCAGCTTGCCGGGGGCGACTAATGAAAAACTGTTTTTT
CASSLPGATNEKLFF
>-|TRBJ1-4|-|TRBV6-5
TGTGCCAGCACCCCGATTCGCGAAAAACTGTTTTTT
CASTPIREKLFF
>-|TRBJ1-5|-|TRBV5-4
TGTGCCAGCAGCTTCGACGGGTCGAGCTCCTTTCGTCAGCCCCAGCATTTT
CASSFDGSSSFRQPQHF
>-|TRBJ2-7|-|TRBV18
TGTGCCAGCTTTTTGGGGGAGTCCTACGAGCAGTACTTC
CASFLGESYEQYF
>once|TRBJ2-7|-|TRBV7-9
TGTGCCAGCAGCCCTCCCGGATACGAGCAGTACTTC
CASSPPGYEQYF
>-|TRBJ1-1|-|TRBV30
TGTGCCTGGAGTGTACATGGTTCGATGAACACTGAAGCTTTCTTT
CAWSVHGSMNTEAFF
>-|TRBJ2-1|TRBD2|TRBV28
TGTGCCAGCAGTTTCGGGGGGACCTACAATGAGCAGTTCTTC
CASSFGGTYNEQFF
>-|TRBJ1-6|-|TRBV7-2
TGTGCCAGCAGCTTAGAGTGGGGGTCCTATAATTCACCCCTCCACTTT
CASSLEWGSYNSPLHF
>-|TRBJ2-1|-|TRBV19
TGTGCCAGTAGTATTAACCCGTCCCCCGCTAGCTCCTACAATGAGCAGTTCTTC
CASSINPSPASSYNEQFF
>-|TRBJ2-1|-|TRBV11-1
TGTGCCAGCAGCTGGGTTTCCAATGAGCAGTTCTTC
CASSWVSNEQFF
>-|TRBJ2-4|-|TRBV27
TGTGCCAGCAGTTTACGGGGTAGTGCGGGATGGATGATTCAGTACTTC
CASSLRGSAGWMIQYF
>-|TRBJ1-6|TRBD1|TRBV27
TGTGCGAGCGTTGGGGGACAGGTGAGCTCCTATAATTCACCCCTCCACTTT
CASVGGQVSSYNSPLHF
>once|TRBJ1-6|-|TRBV4-2
TGTGCCAGCAGCCAAGATGGGGACTTTAATTCACCCCTCCACTTT
CASSQDGDFNSPLHF
>-|TRBJ2-1|-|TRBV2
TGTGCCAGCAGCCAGGACAGCCACAATGAGCAGTTCTTC
CASSQDSHNEQFF
>-|TRBJ2-7|TRBD1|TRBV9
TGTGCCAGCAGCGGGGCCCCCCTACCAGGGGGCGATTTGTACGAGCAGTACTTC
CASSGAPLPGGDLYEQYF
>-|TRBJ1-4|-|TRBV7-9
TGTGCCAGCAGCGAGGGGACCGACGAAAAACTGTTTTTT
CASSEGTDEKLFF
>-|TRBJ2-7|TRBD1|TRBV29-1
TGCAGCGCCGGGACAGGGGGCTACGAGCAGTACTTC
CSAGTGGYEQYF
>-|TRBJ1-1|-|TRBV29-1
TGCAGTCTGGCAGGGGCCGCGGCCACTGAAGCTTTCTTT
CSLAGAAATEAFF
>-|TRBJ2-2|-|TRBV7-7
TGTGCTAGCAGCTTGGACTTGAACGAAAGGAACACCGGGGAGCTGTTTTTT
CASSLDLNERNTGELFF
>-|TRBJ1-6|-|TRBV11-3
TGTGCCAGCAGCCGCTCCTATAATTCACCCCTCCACTTT
CASSRSYNSPLHF
>once|TRBJ2-7|-|TRBV6-5
TGTGCCAGCAGTCCACGGGCGGGCAGCTCCTACGAGCAGTACTTC
CASSPRAGSSYEQYF
>few|TRBJ1-1|TRBD1|TRBV7-9
TGTGCCAGCAGCCCCCCTGGAGAGGGGGCAGGAATGAACACTGAAGCTTTCTTT
CASSPPGEGAGMNTEAFF
>-|TRBJ1-2|-|TRBV11-1
TGTGCCAGCAGCTTAGGAGGTCGGGCGGCCTCCTATGGCTACACCTTC
CASSLGGRAASYGYTF
>few|TRBJ1-1|-|TRBV16
TGTGCCAGCAGCCCCTACCCGCCCGGGGCTGAAGCTTTCTTT
CASSPYPPGAEAFF
>-|TRBJ2-7|TRBD1|TRBV2
TGTGCCAGCAGGAAGGACAGGGGGGATCACGAGCAGTACTTC
CASRKDRGDHEQYF
>-|TRBJ2-5|TRBD2|TRBV9
TGTGCCAGCAGCGCCTCTAGCGGGTTGTACCAAGAGACCCAGTACTTC
CASSASSGLYQETQYF
>-|TRBJ2-1|TRBD2|TRBV2
TGTGCCAGCACGGAACTAGCGGGGGGGATTTACAATGAGCAGTTCTTC
CASTELAGGIYNEQFF
>-|TRBJ2-1|-|TRBV6-2/TRBV6-3
TGTGCCAGCAGTCCCCGGCCCTCCTCCTACAATGAGCAGTTCTTC
CASSPRPSSYNEQFF
>-|TRBJ1-5|-|TRBV10-2
TGCGCCAGCAGGGACACGAATCAGCCCCAGCATTTT
CASRDTNQPQHF
>-|TRBJ2-1|TRBD1|TRBV12-5
TGTGCTAGTGGCCCCGACAGGGGTACTGAGCAGTTCTTC
CASGPDRGTEQFF
>few|TRBJ1-2|-|TRBV29-1
TGCAGCGTTGAAGATGGGCGCGGTTTCGGGTCTGGCTACACCTTC
CSVEDGRGFGSGYTF
>-|TRBJ2-6|-|TRBV3-1/TRBV3-2
TGTGCCAGCAGCCAGTCCGGGGCCAACGTCCTGACTTTC
CASSQSGANVLTF
>-|TRBJ1-2|-|TRBV4-1
TGCGCCAGCAGCCAGGACAACTATGGCTACACCTTC
CASSQDNYGYTF
>-|TRBJ2-3|-|TRBV7-3
TGTGCCAGCAGCTTCGCAGGGGTAGGCACAGATACGCAGTATTTT
CASSFAGVGTDTQYF
>-|TRBJ2-7|-|TRBV30
TGTGCCTGGGCTGGACAGCGCTACGAGCAGTACTTC
CAWAGQRYEQYF
>-|TRBJ2-1|TRBD2|TRBV27
TGTGCCAGCAGAGGCGGGGGAAACAATGAGCAGTTCTTC
CASRGGGNNEQFF
>-|TRBJ2-5|TRBD1|TRBV5-4
TGTGCCAGCAGCCGGGACAGGGTTCAAGAGACCCAGTACTTC
CASSRDRVQETQYF
>-|TRBJ2-3|-|TRBV7-6
TGTGCCAGCAGCTCATTGCGCACAGATACGCAGTATTTT
CASSSLRTDTQYF
>-|TRBJ2-2|-|TRBV2
TGTGCCCGATCGTATAGGGGTGGCGGGGAGCTGTTTTTT
CARSYRGGGELFF
>-|TRBJ2-7|-|TRBV28
TGTGCCAGCAGATATAGGGACTCCTACGAGCAGTACTTC
CASRYRDSYEQYF
>once|TRBJ1-6|-|TRBV6-5
TGTGCCAGCAGTTACTCCCAGGGACTAGATTCACCCCTCCACTTT
CASSYSQGLDSPLHF
>-|TRBJ1-6|-|TRBV3-1/TRBV3-2
TGTGCCAGCAGCCAAGATTATAGAAATTCACCCCTCCACTTT
CASSQDYRNSPLHF
>-|TRBJ1-6|-|TRBV27
TGTGCCAGCAGTCGGGTGGTCCGGAATAATTCACCCCTCCACTTT
CASSRVVRNNSPLHF
>-|TRBJ1-1|-|TRBV29-1
TGCAGCGTTGAAGCGGGGGCTGAGAACACTGAAGCTTTCTTT
CSVEAGAENTEAFF
>-|TRBJ2-2|-|TRBV27
TGTGCCAGCAGTTTACCGGCCGGGGAGCTGTTTTTT
CASSLPAGELFF
>-|TRBJ2-5|TRBD1|TRBV28
TGTGCCAGCAGTTTTTCGGGGACAGGGACGGAGACCCAGTACTTC
CASSFSGTGTETQYF
>-|TRBJ1-2|-|TRBV30
TGTGCCTGGAGTGTACAAGGGTCCTATGGCTACACCTTC
CAWSVQGSYGYTF
>once|TRBJ1-2|-|TRBV6-2/TRBV6-3
TGTGCCAGCAGTCAAATTAAACTCGGCTACACCTTC
CASSQIKLGYTF
>once|TRBJ1-6|-|TRBV7-9
TGTGCCAGCAGTCTAGGAAGAGGGCAAAATAATTCACCCCTCCACTTT
CASSLGRGQNNSPLHF
>-|TRBJ2-6|-|TRBV27
TGTGCCAGCAGTTTATACTCAGGATCCTCTGGGGCCAACGTCCTGACTTTC
CASSLYSGSSGANVLTF
>-|TRBJ1-1|-|TRBV5-5
TGTGCCAGCAGCTTGGACAGGGCGGGGGCAACTGAAGCTTTCTTT
CASSLDRAGATEAFF
>-|TRBJ1-1|-|TRBV6-6
TGTGCCAGCAGTGGTACAGGGAAGATGGACACTGAAGCTTTCTTT
CASSGTGKMDTEAFF
>-|TRBJ1-2|-|TRBV6-5
TGTGCCAGCAGTTACAGGGGATTGCCGACTGAGGGCTACACCTTC
CASSYRGLPTEGYTF
>-|TRBJ2-3|TRBD2|TRBV14
TGTGCCAGCAGCCAAGTTAAGGGGGCCATTCGGACTAGCGGGGTTCTAGATACGCAGTATTTT
CASSQVKGAIRTSGVLDTQYF
>-|TRBJ2-1|-|TRBV11-2
TGTGCCAGCAGCCACGGACAGACTTTTAACAATGAGCAGTTCTTC
CASSHGQTFNNEQFF
>-|TRBJ1-5|-|TRBV7-8
TGTGCCAGCAGCTTAGGCCGACAGGCGGTAGGGCCCCAGCATTTT
CASSLGRQAVGPQHF
>-|TRBJ2-3|-|TRBV5-1
TGCGCCAGCAGCTTGGCCCCGAATTACCGGGGTAGCTGGGGCACAGATACGCAGTATTTT
CASSLAPNYRGSWGTDTQYF
>-|TRBJ1-1|TRBD1|TRBV27
TGTGCCAGCTGGTTCCGGGACAGGGCCGCGAACACTGAAGCTTTCTTT
CASWFRDRAANTEAFF
>-|TRBJ2-2|TRBD1|TRBV2
TGTGCCAGCAGGCGGACAGGGAACACCGGGGAGCTGTTTTTT
CASRRTGNTGELFF
>-|TRBJ2-5|-|TRBV19
TGTGCCAGTAGTTCCCAATCTAGCGTCAGGGAGACCCAGTACTTC
CASSSQSSVRETQYF